The clone carrying this T cell receptor (beta chain) was recorded a few times. What it binds is not known. Trimming removed 5 bases from V and 3 bases from J; junction bases left unmatched: 4. The CDR3 runs to 13 residues. TCRdb independently ran MiXCR on the reads; one entry per CDR3 protein. The sample carries approximately 70,000 distinct CDR3 sequences, 20% recorded once. This entry is derived from a study of T cell repertoires in cytomegalovirus infection. Study as a whole: The authors used CMV epitopes that were HLA-C-restricted (recently identified) and HLA-B-restricted (well studied). CMV infection together with matching HLA type was indicated by public TCR beta signatures.

Study outcomes and limitations: Clonotype analysis showed dominance of the ex vivo response by HLA-C-restricted CMV-specific TCR beta clonotypes. Identification of carriers of CMV plus the relevant HLA was achieved through cumulative public TCR beta family frequency.

This specimen was CD8+ T cells from cultured PBMCs, taken from culture after CMV antigen stimulation. The clonotype originates from a human donor in good health (CMV status not recorded). Some clones in this sample may be carry-over from other donors' samples. The J gene is TRBJ2-7, the V gene TRBV12-3 or TRBV12-4, with 7 positions matching TRBD1. The CDR3 loop reads CASSIGQVYEQYF. CDR3 DNA sequence: TGTGCCAGCAGTATAGGACAGGTCTACGAGCAGTACTTC.